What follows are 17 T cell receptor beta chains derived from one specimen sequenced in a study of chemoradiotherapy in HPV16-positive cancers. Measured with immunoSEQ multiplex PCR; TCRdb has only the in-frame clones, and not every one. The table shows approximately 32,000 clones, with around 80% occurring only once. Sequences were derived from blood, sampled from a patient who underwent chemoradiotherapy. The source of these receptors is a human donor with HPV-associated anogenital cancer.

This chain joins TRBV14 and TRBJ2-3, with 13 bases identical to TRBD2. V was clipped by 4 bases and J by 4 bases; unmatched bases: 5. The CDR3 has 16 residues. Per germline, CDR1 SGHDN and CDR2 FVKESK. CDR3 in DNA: TGTGCCAGCAGCCGCCTACTAGCGGGGGGGCCAGATACGCAGTATTTT. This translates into CASSRLLAGGPDTQYF.

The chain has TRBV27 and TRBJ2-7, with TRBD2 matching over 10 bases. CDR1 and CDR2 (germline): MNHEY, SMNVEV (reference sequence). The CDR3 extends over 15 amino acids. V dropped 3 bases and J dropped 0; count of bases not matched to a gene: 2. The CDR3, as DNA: TGTGCCAGCAGTTTCCTAGCGGGGGCCTCCTACGAGCAGTACTTC. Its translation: CASSFLAGASYEQYF.

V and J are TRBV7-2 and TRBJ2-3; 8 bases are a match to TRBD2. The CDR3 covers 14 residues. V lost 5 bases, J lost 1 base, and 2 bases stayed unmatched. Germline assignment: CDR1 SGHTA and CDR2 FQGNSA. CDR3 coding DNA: TGTGCCAGCAGCCGAGCGGGGGGCACAGATACGCAGTATTTT. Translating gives CASSRAGGTDTQYF.

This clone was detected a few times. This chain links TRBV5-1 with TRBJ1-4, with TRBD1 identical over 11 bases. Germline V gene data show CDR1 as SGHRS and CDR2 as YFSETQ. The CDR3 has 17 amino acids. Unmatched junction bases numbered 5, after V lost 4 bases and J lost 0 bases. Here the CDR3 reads CASSEDRGPATNEKLFF. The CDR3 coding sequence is TGCGCCAGCAGCGAGGACAGGGGGCCCGCAACTAATGAAAAACTGTTTTTT.

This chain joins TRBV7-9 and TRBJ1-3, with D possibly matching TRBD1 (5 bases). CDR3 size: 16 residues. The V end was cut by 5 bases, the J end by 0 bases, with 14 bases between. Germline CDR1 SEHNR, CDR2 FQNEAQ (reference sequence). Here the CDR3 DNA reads TGTGCCAGCAGCCCTCACGGACAAGCCTCTGGAAACACCATATATTTT. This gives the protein CASSPHGQASGNTIYF.

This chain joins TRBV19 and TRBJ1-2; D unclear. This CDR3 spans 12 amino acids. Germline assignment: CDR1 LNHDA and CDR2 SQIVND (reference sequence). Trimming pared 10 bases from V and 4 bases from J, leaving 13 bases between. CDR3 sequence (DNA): TGTGCCACCTTGGCGCCTCCCTATGGCTACACCTTC. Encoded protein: CATLAPPYGYTF.

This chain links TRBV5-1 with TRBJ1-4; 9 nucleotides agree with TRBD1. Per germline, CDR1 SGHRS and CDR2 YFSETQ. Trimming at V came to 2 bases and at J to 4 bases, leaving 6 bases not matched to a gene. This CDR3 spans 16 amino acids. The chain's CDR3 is CASSLPGTGSNEKLFF. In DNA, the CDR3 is TGCGCCAGCAGCTTACCCGGGACAGGGAGTAATGAAAAACTGTTTTTT.

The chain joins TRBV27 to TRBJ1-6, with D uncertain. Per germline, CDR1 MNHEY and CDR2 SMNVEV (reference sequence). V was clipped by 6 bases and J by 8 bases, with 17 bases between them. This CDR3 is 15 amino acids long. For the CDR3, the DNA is TGTGCCAGCAGGCTGGGTGGACGTTTAGATTCACCCCTCCACTTT. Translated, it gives CASRLGGRLDSPLHF.

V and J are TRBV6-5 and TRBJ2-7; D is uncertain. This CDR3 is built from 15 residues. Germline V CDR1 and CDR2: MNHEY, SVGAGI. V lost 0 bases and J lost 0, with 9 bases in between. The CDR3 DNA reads TGTGCCAGCAGTTACTCTGGCTGGAGCTCCTACGAGCAGTACTTC. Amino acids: CASSYSGWSSYEQYF.

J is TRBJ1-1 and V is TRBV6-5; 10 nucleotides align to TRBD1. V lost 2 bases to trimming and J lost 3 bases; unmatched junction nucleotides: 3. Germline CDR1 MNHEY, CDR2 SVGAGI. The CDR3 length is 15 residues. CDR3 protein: CASSYGTGVHTEAFF. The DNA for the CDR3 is TGTGCCAGCAGTTACGGGACAGGGGTTCACACTGAAGCTTTCTTT.

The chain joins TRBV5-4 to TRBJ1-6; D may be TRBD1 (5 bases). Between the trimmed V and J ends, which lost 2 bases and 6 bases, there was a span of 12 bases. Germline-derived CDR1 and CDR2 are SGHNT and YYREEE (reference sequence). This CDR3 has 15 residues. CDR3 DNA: TGTGCCAGCAGCTTAGGAGGGGAGGGTAATTCACCCCTCCACTTT. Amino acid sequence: CASSLGGEGNSPLHF.

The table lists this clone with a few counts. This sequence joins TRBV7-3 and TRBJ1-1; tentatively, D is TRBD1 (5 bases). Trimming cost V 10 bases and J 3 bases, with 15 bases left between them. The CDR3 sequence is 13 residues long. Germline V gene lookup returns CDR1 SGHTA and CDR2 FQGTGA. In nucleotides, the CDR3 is TGTGCCACCCGGGGCGGATCATACACTGAAGCTTTCTTT. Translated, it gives CATRGGSYTEAFF.

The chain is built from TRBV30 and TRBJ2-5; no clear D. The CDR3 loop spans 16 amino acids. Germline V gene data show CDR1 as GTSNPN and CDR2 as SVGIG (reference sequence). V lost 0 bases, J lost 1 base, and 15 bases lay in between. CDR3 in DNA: TGTGCCTGGAGTGTAAGCCGGCAGATTACCCAAGAGACCCAGTACTTC. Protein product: CAWSVSRQITQETQYF.

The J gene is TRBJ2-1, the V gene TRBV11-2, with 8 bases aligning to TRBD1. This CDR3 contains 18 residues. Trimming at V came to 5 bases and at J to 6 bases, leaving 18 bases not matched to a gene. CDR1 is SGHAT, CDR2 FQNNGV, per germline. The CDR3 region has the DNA TGTGCCAGCAGCCCCGGGTGGTCCGGGACAGGAGGGGGCAATGAGCAGTTCTTC. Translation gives CASSPGWSGTGGGNEQFF.

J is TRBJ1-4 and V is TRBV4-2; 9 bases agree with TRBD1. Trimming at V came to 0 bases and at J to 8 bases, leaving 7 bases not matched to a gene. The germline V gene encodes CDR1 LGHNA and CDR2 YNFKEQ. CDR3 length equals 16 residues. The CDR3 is CASSQDTGGASEKLFF. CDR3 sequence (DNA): TGTGCCAGCAGCCAAGATACAGGGGGCGCAAGCGAAAAACTGTTTTTT.

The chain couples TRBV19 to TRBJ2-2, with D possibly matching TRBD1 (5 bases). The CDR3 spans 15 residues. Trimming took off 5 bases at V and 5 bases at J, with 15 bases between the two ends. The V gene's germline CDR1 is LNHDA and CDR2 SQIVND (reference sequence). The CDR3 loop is CASSPRASPTGELFF. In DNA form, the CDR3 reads TGTGCCAGTAGTCCCAGGGCCAGTCCTACCGGGGAGCTGTTTTTT.

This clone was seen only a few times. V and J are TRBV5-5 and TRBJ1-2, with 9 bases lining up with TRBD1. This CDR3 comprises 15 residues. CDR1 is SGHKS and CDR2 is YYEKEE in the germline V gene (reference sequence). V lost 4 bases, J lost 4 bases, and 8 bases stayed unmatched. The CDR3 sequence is CASSAPGQGGYGYTF. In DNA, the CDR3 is TGTGCCAGCAGCGCACCGGGACAGGGAGGCTATGGCTACACCTTC.